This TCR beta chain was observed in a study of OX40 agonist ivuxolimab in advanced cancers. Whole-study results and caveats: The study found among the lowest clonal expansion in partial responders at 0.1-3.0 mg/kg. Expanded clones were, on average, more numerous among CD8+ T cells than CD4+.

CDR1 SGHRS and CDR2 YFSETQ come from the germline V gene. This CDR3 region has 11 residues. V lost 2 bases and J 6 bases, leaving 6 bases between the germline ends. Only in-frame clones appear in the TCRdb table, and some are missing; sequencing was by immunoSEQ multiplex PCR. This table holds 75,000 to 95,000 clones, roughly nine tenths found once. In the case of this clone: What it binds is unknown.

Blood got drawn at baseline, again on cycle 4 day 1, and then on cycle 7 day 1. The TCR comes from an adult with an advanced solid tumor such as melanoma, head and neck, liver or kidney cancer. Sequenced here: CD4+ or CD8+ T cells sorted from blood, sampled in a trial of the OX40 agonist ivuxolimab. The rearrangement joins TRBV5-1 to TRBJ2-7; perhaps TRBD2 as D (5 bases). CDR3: CASSFEGEQYF. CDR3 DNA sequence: TGCGCCAGCAGCTTTGAGGGCGAGCAGTACTTC.